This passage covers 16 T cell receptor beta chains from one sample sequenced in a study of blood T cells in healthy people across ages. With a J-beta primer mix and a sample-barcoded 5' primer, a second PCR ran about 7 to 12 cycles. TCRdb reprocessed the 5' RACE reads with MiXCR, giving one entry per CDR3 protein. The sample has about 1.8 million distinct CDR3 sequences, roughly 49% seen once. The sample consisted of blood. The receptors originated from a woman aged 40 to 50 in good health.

The CDR3: CAISESHSSRAGGYNEQFF. In DNA form, the CDR3 reads TGTGCCATCAGTGAAAGCCACTCGAGTAGAGCGGGGGGATACAATGAGCAGTTCTTC. The J gene is TRBJ2-1, the V gene TRBV10-3; 9 bases are shared with TRBD2. Germline loops: CDR1 ENHRY, CDR2 SYGVKD. The CDR3 is made up of 19 amino acids. The ends lost 3 bases at V and 4 bases at J; junction bases unmatched: 16.

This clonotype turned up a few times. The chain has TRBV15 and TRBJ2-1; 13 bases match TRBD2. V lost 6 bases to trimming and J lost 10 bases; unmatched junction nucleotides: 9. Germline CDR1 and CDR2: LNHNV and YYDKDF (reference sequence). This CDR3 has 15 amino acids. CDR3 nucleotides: TGTGCCACCAGAGACCGACTAGCGGGGGGTCGGGAGCAGTTCTTC. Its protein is CATRDRLAGGREQFF.

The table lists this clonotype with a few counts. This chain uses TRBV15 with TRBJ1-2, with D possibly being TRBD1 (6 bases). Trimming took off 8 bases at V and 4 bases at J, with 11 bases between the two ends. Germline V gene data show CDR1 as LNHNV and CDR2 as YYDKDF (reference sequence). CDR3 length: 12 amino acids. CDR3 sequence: CATWGPVYGYTF. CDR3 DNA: TGTGCCACCTGGGGGCCGGTCTATGGCTACACCTTC. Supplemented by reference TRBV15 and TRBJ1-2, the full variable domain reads DAMVIQNPRYQVTQFGKPVTLSCSQTLNHNVMYWYQQKSSQAPKLLFHYYDKDFNNEADTPDNFQSRRPNTSFCFLDIRSPGLGDTAMYLCATWGPVYGYTFGSGTRLTVV.

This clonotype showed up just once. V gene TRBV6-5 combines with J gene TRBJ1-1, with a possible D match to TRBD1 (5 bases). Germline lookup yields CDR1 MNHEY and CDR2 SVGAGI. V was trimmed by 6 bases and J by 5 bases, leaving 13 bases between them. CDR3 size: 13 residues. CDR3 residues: CASRTPQATEAFF. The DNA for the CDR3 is TGTGCCAGCAGGACACCACAGGCGACTGAAGCTTTCTTT.

The CDR3 spells CASSYEGGYNEQFF. The CDR3, as DNA: TGTGCCAGCAGTTATGAGGGAGGATACAATGAGCAGTTCTTC. V usage is TRBV6-2 or TRBV6-3 and J usage is TRBJ2-1, with D possibly TRBD2 on 6 matching bases. CDR3 length: 14 residues. Between the trimmed V and J ends, which lost 3 bases and 4 bases, there was a span of 10 bases. The germline V gene encodes CDR1 MNHEY and CDR2 SVGEGT.

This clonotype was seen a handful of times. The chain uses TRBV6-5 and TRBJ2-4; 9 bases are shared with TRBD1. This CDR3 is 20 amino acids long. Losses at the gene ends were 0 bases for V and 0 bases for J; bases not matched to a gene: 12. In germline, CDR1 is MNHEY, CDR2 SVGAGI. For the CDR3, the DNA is TGTGCCAGCAGTTACTCGTCCGCGACAGGGGGTAAACTAGCCAAAAACATTCAGTACTTC. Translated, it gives CASSYSSATGGKLAKNIQYF.

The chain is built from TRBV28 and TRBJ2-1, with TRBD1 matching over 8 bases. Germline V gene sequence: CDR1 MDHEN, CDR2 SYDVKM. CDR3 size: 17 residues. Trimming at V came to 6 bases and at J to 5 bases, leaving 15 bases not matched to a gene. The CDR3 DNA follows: TGTGCCAGCAGGGGGGCCGCCGGGACAGGTTCCCACAATGAGCAGTTCTTC. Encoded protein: CASRGAAGTGSHNEQFF.

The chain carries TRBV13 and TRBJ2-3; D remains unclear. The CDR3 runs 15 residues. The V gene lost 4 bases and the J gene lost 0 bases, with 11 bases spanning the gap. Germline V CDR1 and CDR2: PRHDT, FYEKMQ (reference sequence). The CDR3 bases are TGTGCCAGCAGCTCTGGGGAACATAGCACAGATACGCAGTATTTT. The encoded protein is CASSSGEHSTDTQYF.

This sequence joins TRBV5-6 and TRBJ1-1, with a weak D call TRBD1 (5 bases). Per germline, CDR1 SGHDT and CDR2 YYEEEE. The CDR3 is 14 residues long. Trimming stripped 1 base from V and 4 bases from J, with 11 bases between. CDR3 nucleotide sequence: TGTGCCAGCAGCTTGTGGGGGGACGGCACTGAAGCTTTCTTT. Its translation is CASSLWGDGTEAFF.

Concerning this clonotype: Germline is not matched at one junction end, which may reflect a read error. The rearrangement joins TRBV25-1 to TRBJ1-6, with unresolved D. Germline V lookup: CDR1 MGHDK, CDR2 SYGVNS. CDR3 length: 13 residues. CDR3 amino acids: CASSELGNSLLHF. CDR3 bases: TGTGCCAGCAGTGAACTGGGAAATTCACTCCTCCACTTT.

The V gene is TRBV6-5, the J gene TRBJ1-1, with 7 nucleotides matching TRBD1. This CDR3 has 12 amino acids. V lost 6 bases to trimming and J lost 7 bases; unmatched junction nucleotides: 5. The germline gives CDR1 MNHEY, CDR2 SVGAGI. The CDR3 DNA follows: TGTGCCAGCAGCATCCGACAGGGTGAAGCTTTCTTT. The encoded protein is CASSIRQGEAFF.

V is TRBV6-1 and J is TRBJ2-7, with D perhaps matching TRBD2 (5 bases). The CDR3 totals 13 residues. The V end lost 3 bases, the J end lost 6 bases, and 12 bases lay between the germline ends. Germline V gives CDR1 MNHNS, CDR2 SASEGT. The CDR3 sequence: CASSDGIWGEQYF. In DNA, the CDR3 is TGTGCCAGCAGTGACGGGATCTGGGGCGAGCAGTACTTC.

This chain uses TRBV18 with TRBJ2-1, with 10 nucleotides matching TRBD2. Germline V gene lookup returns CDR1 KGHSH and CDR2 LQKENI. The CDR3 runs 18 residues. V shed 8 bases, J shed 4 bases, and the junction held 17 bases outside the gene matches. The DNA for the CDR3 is TGTGCCAGCCTCTCCGCCGCTAGTAGCGGGGGGCATTACAATGAGCAGTTCTTC. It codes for CASLSAASSGGHYNEQFF.

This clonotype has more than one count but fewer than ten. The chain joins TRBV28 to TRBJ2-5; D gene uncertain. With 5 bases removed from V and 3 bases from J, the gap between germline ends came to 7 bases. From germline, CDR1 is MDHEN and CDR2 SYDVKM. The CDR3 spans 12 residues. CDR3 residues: CASSGKEETQYF. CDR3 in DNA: TGTGCCAGCAGTGGGAAAGAAGAGACCCAGTACTTC.

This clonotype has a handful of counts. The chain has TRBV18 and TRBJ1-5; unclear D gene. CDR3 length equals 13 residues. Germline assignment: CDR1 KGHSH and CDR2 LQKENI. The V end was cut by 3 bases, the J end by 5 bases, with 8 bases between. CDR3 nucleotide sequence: TGTGCCAGCTCACCGGATCAAGATCAGCCCCAGCATTTT. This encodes CASSPDQDQPQHF.

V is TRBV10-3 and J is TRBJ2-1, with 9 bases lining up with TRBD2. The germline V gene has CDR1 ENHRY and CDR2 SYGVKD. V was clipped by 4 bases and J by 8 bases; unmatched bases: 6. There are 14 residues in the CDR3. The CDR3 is CAISGSGGLDEQFF. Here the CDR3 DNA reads TGTGCCATCAGTGGTAGCGGGGGCTTGGATGAGCAGTTCTTC.